This passage covers 27 T cell receptor beta chains from one sample sequenced in a study of T cells after yellow fever vaccination (dated by TCRdb to between 2019 and 2020). Library generation was performed with 5' RACE. TCRdb names Illumina NovaSeq 6000 as the instrument used. TCRdb itself trimmed the public reads at Q25 with fastp, ran MiXCR and retained productive beta chains. One record per CDR3 amino acid sequence lists the most common genes and DNA. The sample table shows 250,000 or so distinct CDR3 sequences, and 3.6% are seen once. The top ten constitute 15% to 20% of the sample. The treatment or condition label here, explained by the study, means: live attenuated yellow fever vaccine strain. Sequencing used PBMCs, obtained 15 days after the yellow fever booster vaccination. The receptors were gathered from a man aged 18 to 30 who received the YFV17D yellow fever vaccine.

This clonotype was seen at least ten times. This chain links TRBV11-2 with TRBJ2-2; a weak D match, TRBD1 (6 bases). CDR1 is SGHAT, CDR2 FQNNGV, per germline. This CDR3 contains 15 residues. V shed 7 bases and J shed 3 bases, with 15 bases lying between them. As DNA, the CDR3 is TGTGCCAGCACCGTCGGGGACACCTACACCGGGGAGCTGTTTTTT. Amino acids: CASTVGDTYTGELFF.

Ten or more counts support this clonotype. The rearrangement uses TRBV7-2 and TRBJ2-3, with TRBD2 matching over 15 bases. The CDR3 is made up of 18 amino acids. CDR1 is SGHTA and CDR2 is FQGNSA in the germline V gene. V lost 5 bases, J lost 5 bases, and 11 bases stayed unmatched. CDR3 in DNA: TGTGCCAGCAGCCGGACTAGCGGGGGGGCCGACTCTGTAGATACGCAGTATTTT. It codes for CASSRTSGGADSVDTQYF.

This clonotype was detected many times. The chain has TRBV5-1 and TRBJ2-7; 12 bases are shared with TRBD2. From germline, CDR1 is SGHRS and CDR2 YFSETQ. CDR3 length: 14 amino acids. V was clipped by 1 base and J by 7 bases; unmatched bases: 3. Written as DNA, the CDR3 is TGCGCCAGCAGCTTGTCCACTAGCGGGGGGGAGCAGTACTTC. Amino acids: CASSLSTSGGEQYF.

This clonotype appeared many times. The rearrangement uses TRBV5-6 and TRBJ2-5, with 7 bases identical to TRBD2. This CDR3 contains 14 residues. Trimming removed 2 bases from V and 7 bases from J; junction bases left unmatched: 8. Germline CDR1 SGHDT, CDR2 YYEEEE. CDR3 protein: CASSFGGRTGTQYF. CDR3 nucleotides: TGTGCCAGCAGCTTCGGGGGGAGGACCGGGACCCAGTACTTC.

This clonotype was seen repeatedly, ten times or more. The chain recombines TRBV6-5 with TRBJ1-6; TRBD1 matches 8 bases. The CDR3 extends over 16 amino acids. Germline loops: CDR1 MNHEY, CDR2 SVGAGI. Trimming at V came to 0 bases and at J to 8 bases, leaving 6 bases not matched to a gene. The CDR3 loop reads CASSYSLQTGDSPLHF. CDR3 sequence (DNA): TGTGCCAGCAGTTACTCCCTCCAGACAGGGGATTCACCCCTCCACTTT.

This clonotype was recorded at least ten times. The rearrangement links TRBV6-1 to TRBJ2-5, with D unresolved. Germline-derived CDR1 and CDR2 are MNHNS and SASEGT. V shed 0 bases and J shed 3 bases, with 5 bases lying between them. The CDR3 extends over 13 amino acids. The CDR3 bases are TGTGCCAGCAGTGAAGCGGGGAAAGAGACCCAGTACTTC. It yields the protein CASSEAGKETQYF.

This clonotype was detected many times. The V and J genes are TRBV29-1 and TRBJ2-7, with D maybe TRBD1 (6 bases). The V end lost 6 bases, the J end lost 3 bases, and 9 bases lay between the germline ends. Looked up from germline, CDR1 is SQVTM and CDR2 is ANQGSEA. The CDR3 sequence is 11 residues long. CDR3 residues: CSVTGNYEQYF. The CDR3 DNA is TGCAGCGTCACAGGGAACTACGAGCAGTACTTC.

In this sample, this clonotype turned up many times. This chain links TRBV5-6 with TRBJ2-3, with D unresolved. The CDR3 consists of 16 residues. Trimming took off 4 bases at V and 2 bases at J, with 17 bases between the two ends. CDR1 and CDR2 (germline): SGHDT, YYEEEE. The CDR3 DNA sequence: TGTGCCAGCAGCGAGAAAGAAGGTTGGGCCACAGATACGCAGTATTTT. Translated, it gives CASSEKEGWATDTQYF.

The CDR3 DNA is TGCAGCGTTGGCGGGGGGCCAAACACCGGGGAGCTGTTTTTT. Its translation: CSVGGGPNTGELFF. The V and J genes are TRBV29-1 and TRBJ2-2; 8 bases map to TRBD2. Germline V gene data show CDR1 as SQVTM and CDR2 as ANQGSEA. J lost 2 bases, V lost 4 bases, and 3 bases had no gene match. The CDR3 covers 14 residues.

This clonotype has at least ten counts. The chain carries TRBV18 and TRBJ2-7, with TRBD1 matching 9 bases. This CDR3 spans 16 amino acids. Germline CDR1 is KGHSH and CDR2 is LQKENI. V lost 4 bases, J lost 5 bases, and 12 bases stayed unmatched. CDR3 residues: CASSHLWDRENDEQYF. Here the CDR3 DNA reads TGTGCCAGCTCACACCTGTGGGACAGGGAAAATGACGAGCAGTACTTC.

This clonotype was picked up many times. The CDR3 DNA is TGTGCCACCAGTGATCCGGGACAGGGAGAAGAGACCCAGTACTTC. Amino acid sequence: CATSDPGQGEETQYF. This chain uses TRBV24-1 with TRBJ2-5; 9 nucleotides line up with TRBD1. This CDR3 contains 15 residues. Looked up from germline, CDR1 is KGHDR and CDR2 is SFDVKD. The V segment lost 3 bases and the J segment 3 bases; nucleotides outside the gene matches: 4.

There are many counts of this clonotype. The chain recombines TRBV7-2 with TRBJ1-2; D remains unclear. The CDR3 has 13 residues. Trimming pared 5 bases from V and 2 bases from J, leaving 9 bases between. Germline CDR1 and CDR2: SGHTA and FQGNSA. The chain's CDR3 is CASSPEQNYGYTF. The CDR3, as DNA: TGTGCCAGCAGCCCCGAGCAGAACTATGGCTACACCTTC.

This clonotype was recorded a few times. CDR3 residues: CASSLLALGNQPQHF. CDR3 coding DNA: TGCGCCAGCAGCCTCTTGGCCTTGGGCAATCAGCCCCAGCATTTT. This sequence joins TRBV4-1 and TRBJ1-5; no definite D call. Germline-derived CDR1 and CDR2 are MGHRA and YSYEKL. V lost 4 bases and J 2 bases, leaving 12 bases between the germline ends. There are 15 residues in the CDR3.

This clonotype was seen ten or more times. The CDR3 DNA reads as TGCAGCGCTCGGTCACAGGTCAAAGAAGGAAAACTGTTTTTT. Translated: CSARSQVKEGKLFF. The chain uses TRBV29-1 and TRBJ1-4; D may be TRBD1 (5 bases). The CDR3 has 14 amino acids. Trimming removed 7 bases from V and 10 bases from J, with 22 bases in between. Germline V gene data show CDR1 as SQVTM and CDR2 as ANQGSEA.

At least ten counts were recorded for this clonotype. The chain employs TRBV10-3 and TRBJ1-2, with D maybe TRBD1 (5 bases). V was pared by 3 bases and J by 4 bases, with 12 bases between. Germline values: CDR1 ENHRY, CDR2 SYGVKD. The length of the CDR3 is 14 residues. CDR3 region: CAISDREGAYGYTF. DNA for the CDR3: TGTGCCATCAGTGACAGGGAAGGGGCCTATGGCTACACCTTC.

This clonotype was observed many times. V and J are TRBV20-1 and TRBJ2-5; 8 bases match TRBD2. The junction had 9 bases not matched to a gene; V was cut back by 6 bases and J by 0 bases. Germline V gives CDR1 DFQATT, CDR2 SNEGSKA (reference sequence). This CDR3 has 15 amino acids. The CDR3 spells CSAPRLASHQETQYF. CDR3 bases: TGCAGTGCACCCCGACTAGCGTCCCACCAAGAGACCCAGTACTTC.

This clonotype appeared many times. CDR3 DNA: TGCGCCAGCACCCTGGGGACAGGGGTTTGGAACACTGAAGCTTTCTTT. Encoded protein: CASTLGTGVWNTEAFF. J is TRBJ1-1 and V is TRBV5-1; 10 bases map to TRBD1. The germline CDR1 and CDR2 sequences are SGHRS and YFSETQ. V was clipped by 6 bases and J by 1 base; unmatched bases: 9. This CDR3 contains 16 residues.

In this sample, this clonotype turned up many times. V and J are TRBV24-1 and TRBJ1-1; D possibly corresponds to TRBD1 (5 bases). From germline, CDR1 is KGHDR and CDR2 SFDVKD. V dropped 7 bases and J dropped 6 bases, with 14 bases sitting between them. CDR3 length equals 13 residues. This chain's CDR3 is CATRESGGAEAFF. The CDR3 nucleotides read TGTGCCACCAGGGAGAGCGGGGGGGCTGAAGCTTTCTTT.

This clonotype was recorded many times. This chain uses TRBV5-1 with TRBJ1-2, with 9 nucleotides matching TRBD1. The CDR3 consists of 15 residues. The junction had 7 bases not matched to a gene; V was cut back by 0 bases and J by 7 bases. Germline-derived CDR1 and CDR2 are SGHRS and YFSETQ. The CDR3 protein is CASSLAVGQGSGYTF. CDR3 sequence (DNA): TGCGCCAGCAGCTTGGCCGTCGGACAGGGGTCTGGCTACACCTTC.

This clonotype occurred many times. The chain has TRBV11-3 and TRBJ2-5; D may be TRBD2 (6 bases). Trimming cost V 0 bases and J 5 bases, with 19 bases left between them. The CDR3 consists of 17 residues. Germline loops: CDR1 SGHNT, CDR2 YENEEA. The CDR3 sequence: CASSLDGGLVVEETQYF. CDR3 sequence (DNA): TGTGCCAGCAGCTTAGATGGAGGGTTAGTAGTGGAGGAGACCCAGTACTTC. Variable domain in full (rest from reference TRBV11-3 and TRBJ2-5): EAGVVQSPRYKIIEKKQPVAFWCNPISGHNTLYWYLQNLGQGPELLIRYENEEAVDDSQLPKDRFSAERLKGVDSTLKIQPAELGDSAVYLCASSLDGGLVVEETQYFGPGTRLLVL.

This clonotype has at least ten counts. V gene TRBV7-2 combines with J gene TRBJ2-3; 7 bases fit TRBD2. Germline CDR1 is SGHTA and CDR2 is FQGNSA. This CDR3 comprises 15 residues. After removal of 1 base from V and 8 bases from J, the junction contained 9 bases not matched to a gene. CDR3: CASSLGTSRGGTQYF. The CDR3 DNA follows: TGTGCCAGCAGCTTAGGGACTAGTAGGGGCGGTACGCAGTATTTT. Variable domain in full (rest from reference TRBV7-2 and TRBJ2-3): GAGVSQSPSNKVTEKGKDVELRCDPISGHTALYWYRQSLGQGLEFLIYFQGNSAPDKSGLPSDRFSAERTGGSVSTLTIQRTQQEDSAVYLCASSLGTSRGGTQYFGPGTRLTVL.

The sample holds many counts of this clonotype. The J gene is TRBJ1-1, the V gene TRBV12-3 or TRBV12-4; D not resolved. Trimming took off 2 bases at V and 1 base at J, with 5 bases between the two ends. The CDR3 has 13 amino acids. Here the CDR3 reads CASSLRTNTEAFF. CDR3 bases: TGTGCCAGCAGTTTAAGGACGAACACTGAAGCTTTCTTT.

The chain recombines TRBV11-2 with TRBJ2-2; unclear D gene. The CDR3 totals 12 residues. Between the trimmed V and J ends, which lost 1 base and 7 bases, there was a span of 4 bases. The germline V gene has CDR1 SGHAT and CDR2 FQNNGV. As DNA, the CDR3 is TGTGCCAGCAGCTTAGTTCACGGGGAGCTGTTTTTT. This codes for CASSLVHGELFF.

This clonotype was seen many times. This chain uses TRBV5-4 with TRBJ2-7; D gene ambiguous. This CDR3 has 13 amino acids. Germline assignment: CDR1 SGHNT and CDR2 YYREEE (reference sequence). In nucleotides, the CDR3 is TGTGCAAGCAGCTTGGATATGTCCTACGAGCAGTACGTC. Amino acid sequence: CASSLDMSYEQYV.

This clonotype came up many times. The rearrangement joins TRBV4-2 to TRBJ2-3; possible D gene TRBD2, 6 bases. With 1 base removed from V and 5 bases from J, the gap between germline ends came to 10 bases. Germline V gene lookup returns CDR1 LGHNA and CDR2 YNFKEQ. The CDR3 consists of 14 residues. The CDR3 spells CASSQGDSVDTQYF. CDR3 nucleotide sequence: TGTGCCAGCAGCCAAGGGGACTCAGTAGATACGCAGTATTTT.

This clonotype was seen repeatedly, ten times or more. The V and J genes are TRBV5-1 and TRBJ2-3; 8 nucleotides agree with TRBD1. This CDR3 has 15 residues. Germline V lookup: CDR1 SGHRS, CDR2 YFSETQ. CDR3 amino acids: CASVEAGGQSDTQYF. The CDR3 DNA reads as TGCGCAAGCGTCGAGGCAGGGGGCCAGTCAGATACGCAGTATTTT.

This clonotype was detected many times. The genes are TRBV11-3 and TRBJ2-1; TRBD2 aligns across 7 bases. V gave up 5 bases and J gave up 1 base; unmatched junction bases: 8. The CDR3 runs to 16 residues. Germline V CDR1 and CDR2: SGHNT, YENEEA. For the CDR3, the DNA is TGTGCCAGCAGCCCCCGGGGGGAGCGATCCTACAATGAGCAGTTCTTC. Protein sequence: CASSPRGERSYNEQFF. Together with reference TRBV11-3 and TRBJ2-1, the CDR3 gives the full variable domain: EAGVVQSPRYKIIEKKQPVAFWCNPISGHNTLYWYLQNLGQGPELLIRYENEEAVDDSQLPKDRFSAERLKGVDSTLKIQPAELGDSAVYLCASSPRGERSYNEQFFGPGTRLTVL.